The 2 T cell receptor beta chains below come from one sample, sequenced in a study of cytomegalovirus exposure and HLA in healthy donors (dated by TCRdb to the late 2010s). The library was obtained by the immunoSEQ multiplex PCR assay. TCRdb holds this immuneACCESS table with in-frame rearrangements only. Some clones are missing; in checked studies, unresolved V genes explain under half, and the rest has no known cause. The sample table holds more than 45,000 clones, of which about 88% were seen once. Together, the top ten hold about 15% of the sample. Sequenced material: PBMCs. The receptors here all came from a woman younger than 35 in good health and CMV-seronegative.

The chain is built from TRBV2 and TRBJ2-2, with D possibly TRBD2 on 6 matching bases. The CDR3 consists of 13 residues. The germline CDR1 and CDR2 sequences are SNHLY and FYNNEI. V lost 7 bases to trimming and J lost 7 bases, with 13 bases between them. The CDR3 coding sequence is TGTGCCAGCACGTGGGAGGCCCGCGGGGAGCTGTTTTTT. It codes for CASTWEARGELFF.

The chain is built from TRBV7-9 and TRBJ1-2, with unresolved D. V lost 7 bases, J lost 2 bases, and 14 bases lay in between. The CDR3 runs to 14 residues. Germline CDR1 is SEHNR and CDR2 is FQNEAQ (reference sequence). The CDR3 is CASTPKAGNYGYTF. DNA of the CDR3: TGTGCCAGCACCCCTAAGGCGGGAAACTATGGCTACACCTTC.